These 18 T cell receptor beta chains share one sample of origin, sequenced in a study of cytomegalovirus exposure and HLA in healthy donors (dated by TCRdb to 2016 to 2017). The library was made by the immunoSEQ multiplex PCR assay. A mixture of 60 forward primers for TCR Vbeta segments and 13 reverse primers for TCR Jbeta segments was used in the multiplex PCR. TCRdb took over this immuneACCESS table, retaining in-frame rearrangements with V and J assigned. Such tables are incomplete; in checked studies, under half of the missing clones stem from an unresolved V gene, and the remainder is unexplained. The sample profile shows a few hundred thousand clones; 70% to 90% of them were found once. The ten largest clones take up 2.9% of the sample. The sequenced material came from PBMCs. The receptors stem from a man younger than 45 in good health and CMV-seronegative.

V is TRBV5-1 and J is TRBJ2-7, with 7 bases identical to TRBD2. V was clipped by 1 base and J by 3 bases; unmatched bases: 10. CDR3 length equals 16 residues. CDR1 and CDR2 from the germline V gene are SGHRS and YFSETQ. The CDR3 reads CASSLRSAREGYEQYF. In nucleotides, the CDR3 is TGCGCCAGCAGCTTGAGGTCGGCCAGGGAGGGCTACGAGCAGTACTTC.

The V call is TRBV12-1, the J call TRBJ2-5; TRBD2 reflects the table's D call only, with no check against the DNA. TRBV12-1 is classified as a pseudogene. The CDR3 is 15 amino acids. The chain's CDR3 is CASSSGRGGRETQYF. DNA of the CDR3: TGTGCCAGCAGCTCCGGGCGGGGGGGTAGGGAGACCCAGTACTTC.

The chain links TRBV9 to TRBJ2-3; maybe TRBD2 (5 bases). This CDR3 is built from 15 residues. Trimming left V 0 bases short and J 6 bases short, with 14 bases between. Looked up from germline, CDR1 is SGDLS and CDR2 is YYNGEE. CDR3 bases: TGTGCCAGCAGCGTAGCCGGCGGACTGCGGGATACGCAGTATTTT. It encodes CASSVAGGLRDTQYF.

The chain combines TRBV18 with TRBJ2-1; TRBD2 matches at 14 bases. Germline V gene lookup returns CDR1 KGHSH and CDR2 LQKENI. V trimming: 4 bases; J trimming: 8 bases; junction bases outside the gene matches: 4. The CDR3 covers 15 residues. The CDR3 DNA reads TGTGCCAGCTCACGTGGGACTAGCGGGGGCTATGAGCAGTTCTTC. This codes for CASSRGTSGGYEQFF.

This clone has only one observation. The chain combines TRBV9 with TRBJ2-4; 16 bases agree with TRBD2. Germline loops: CDR1 SGDLS, CDR2 YYNGEE. The V gene end was trimmed by 3 bases and the J gene end by 0 bases; junction bases not matched to a gene: 12. The CDR3 has 21 residues. The CDR3 region has the DNA TGTGCCAGCAGCGGGGGACTAGCGGGGGGGCCGGGGTCCATAGCCAAAAACATTCAGTACTTC. Its protein is CASSGGLAGGPGSIAKNIQYF.

V is TRBV27 and J is TRBJ2-3, with TRBD2 identical over 7 bases. The ends lost 2 bases at V and 1 base at J; junction bases unmatched: 9. In germline, CDR1 is MNHEY, CDR2 SMNVEV (reference sequence). This CDR3 is 17 amino acids long. In DNA form, the CDR3 reads TGTGCCAGCAGTTTAAGAGCAGCGGGACGAGGCACAGATACGCAGTATTTT. Encoded protein: CASSLRAAGRGTDTQYF.

The chain links TRBV15 to TRBJ1-4, with 7 nucleotides matching TRBD1. The CDR3 is 14 amino acids. Losses at the gene ends were 6 bases for V and 3 bases for J; bases not matched to a gene: 4. The germline V gene encodes CDR1 LNHNV and CDR2 YYDKDF (reference sequence). CDR3 sequence (DNA): TGTGCCACCAGACCGGGACAGTCTAATGAAAAACTGTTTTTT. Translating it yields CATRPGQSNEKLFF.

The V gene is TRBV6-5, the J gene TRBJ2-7; D not certain. Deletions cut 2 bases from V and 2 bases from J, with 13 bases between. The CDR3 runs to 15 residues. The germline V gene encodes CDR1 MNHEY and CDR2 SVGAGI. In DNA form, the CDR3 reads TGTGCCAGCAGTTACAATCCGGGTCCGGCCTACGAGCAGTACTTC. It specifies CASSYNPGPAYEQYF.

The chain has TRBV7-9 and TRBJ1-1, with TRBD1 identical over 8 bases. The CDR3 totals 14 residues. Per germline, CDR1 SEHNR and CDR2 FQNEAQ (reference sequence). V trimming: 5 bases; J trimming: 6 bases; junction bases outside the gene matches: 8. Here the CDR3 DNA reads TGTGCCAGCAGCCACTGGACAGGGTTATCTGAAGCTTTCTTT. Residues: CASSHWTGLSEAFF.

The chain links TRBV9 to TRBJ2-3; the match to TRBD2 covers 11 bases. The CDR3 consists of 16 residues. Germline V lookup: CDR1 SGDLS, CDR2 YYNGEE. The trim removed 3 bases at V and 4 bases at J, leaving 7 bases unmatched. CDR3 protein: CASSEGLAGGPDTQYF. CDR3 DNA: TGTGCCAGCAGCGAGGGCCTAGCGGGGGGACCAGATACGCAGTATTTT.

The chain has TRBV6-6 and TRBJ2-1; 13 positions match TRBD2. CDR3 length: 16 residues. Germline V lookup: CDR1 MNHNY, CDR2 SVGAGI (reference sequence). The J segment lost 4 bases and the V segment lost 2 bases, leaving 2 bases of the junction unmatched. Here the CDR3 reads CASSYPTSGGYNEQFF. The CDR3 DNA reads TGTGCCAGCAGTTACCCGACTAGCGGGGGGTACAATGAGCAGTTCTTC.

This clone was observed once. The chain has TRBV7-2 and TRBJ1-1; 7 bases match TRBD1. This CDR3 has 13 residues. Germline V CDR1 and CDR2: SGHTA, FQGNSA. V lost 7 bases, J lost 4 bases, and 6 bases stayed unmatched. The CDR3 reads CASIRQGITEAFF. The CDR3 DNA sequence: TGTGCCAGCATCCGACAGGGAATCACTGAAGCTTTCTTT.

The V and J genes are TRBV6-1 and TRBJ2-5; D is unresolved. V lost 5 bases and J 5 bases, leaving 15 bases between the germline ends. From germline, CDR1 is MNHNS and CDR2 SASEGT. This CDR3 comprises 14 residues. The CDR3 spells CASSLELTVETQYF. In nucleotides, the CDR3 is TGTGCCAGCAGTCTCGAGCTCACGGTGGAGACCCAGTACTTC.

The J gene is TRBJ1-1, the V gene TRBV28; D is perhaps TRBD1 (5 bases). There are 18 residues in the CDR3. Germline assignment: CDR1 MDHEN and CDR2 SYDVKM. Trimming pared 6 bases from V and 2 bases from J, leaving 25 bases between. The CDR3: CASRPTRSTGVINTEAFF. In DNA form, the CDR3 reads TGTGCCAGCAGGCCTACGCGATCAACGGGGGTAATAAACACTGAAGCTTTCTTT.

The V and J genes are TRBV29-1 and TRBJ2-5; 7 bases align to TRBD2. The germline gives CDR1 SQVTM, CDR2 ANQGSEA. The CDR3 is 15 residues long. CDR3 sequence reads: CTSEVRGVKKETQYF. DNA of the CDR3: TGCACCTCCGAGGTACGGGGGGTGAAAAAAGAGACCCAGTACTTC.

The chain combines TRBV5-1 with TRBJ2-7; TRBD1 aligns across 10 bases. J gave up 2 bases and V 4 bases, and 6 bases lay outside the gene matches. CDR1 is SGHRS, CDR2 YFSETQ, per germline. This CDR3 contains 15 residues. CDR3 sequence: CASSRDRGLTYEQYF. DNA for the CDR3: TGCGCCAGCAGCCGAGACAGGGGGCTCACCTACGAGCAGTACTTC.

This rearrangement joins TRBV7-3 to TRBJ1-2; 9 bases are shared with TRBD1. The CDR3 is 13 residues long. V dropped 5 bases and J dropped 6; count of bases not matched to a gene: 4. The germline V gene encodes CDR1 SGHTA and CDR2 FQGTGA. The CDR3 protein is CASSTGQGHGYTF. CDR3 nucleotide sequence: TGTGCCAGCAGCACGGGACAGGGCCATGGCTACACCTTC.

The chain employs TRBV7-3 and TRBJ2-5; 7 nucleotides match TRBD1. Trimming cost V 0 bases and J 5 bases; bases outside gene matches: 6. The CDR3 spans 15 residues. Germline V lookup: CDR1 SGHTA, CDR2 FQGTGA. CDR3: CASSLTGTVRETQYF. The CDR3 region has the DNA TGTGCCAGCAGCTTAACGGGGACAGTAAGGGAGACCCAGTACTTC.